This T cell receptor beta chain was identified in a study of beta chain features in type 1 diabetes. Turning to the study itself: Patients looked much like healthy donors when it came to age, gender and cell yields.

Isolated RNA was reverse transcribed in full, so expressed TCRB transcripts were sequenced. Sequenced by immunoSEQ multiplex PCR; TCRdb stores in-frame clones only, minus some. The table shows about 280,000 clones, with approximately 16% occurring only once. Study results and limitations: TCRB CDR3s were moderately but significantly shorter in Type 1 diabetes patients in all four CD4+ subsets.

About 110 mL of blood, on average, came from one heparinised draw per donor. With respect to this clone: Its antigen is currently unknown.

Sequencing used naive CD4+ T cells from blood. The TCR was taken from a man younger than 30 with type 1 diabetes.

DNA of the CDR3: TGTGCCACTTGGACAGGGCAGAACACTGAAGCTTTCTTT. It codes for CATWTGQNTEAFF. This chain connects TRBV10-3 to TRBJ1-1, with 8 bases fitting TRBD1. Losses at the gene ends were 10 bases for V and 1 base for J; bases not matched to a gene: 5. CDR3 length: 13 amino acids. The germline V gene has CDR1 ENHRY and CDR2 SYGVKD.